The rows below give T cell receptor beta chains drawn from one sample of a study of blood T cells in healthy people across ages. In TCRdb, the 5' RACE reads were re-called with MiXCR into one record per CDR3 protein. The sample records 700,000 or so distinct CDR3 sequences, 22% being singletons. Sequenced: blood. These receptors were collected from a man aged 65-85 years in good health. Both conserved end residues are part of each CDR3. A D gene is named only where the DNA matches it firmly. Size is stated for part of the rows, as once, few or many counts, or as a class when the clone is expanded.

v_gene	abundance	j_gene	d_gene	CDR3aa	CDR3nt
TRBV20-1	few	TRBJ2-3	TRBD2	CSALPLAGVRDTQYF	TGCAGTGCCCTCCCCCTAGCGGGGGTTAGAGATACGCAGTATTTT
TRBV6-2/TRBV6-3	NA	TRBJ2-3	NA	CASRAASTDTQYF	TGTGCCAGCCGGGCGGCTAGCACAGATACGCAGTATTTT
TRBV11-2	many	TRBJ2-1	TRBD2	CASSSLAGGYNEQFF	TGTGCCAGCAGCTCCCTAGCGGGGGGCTACAATGAGCAGTTCTTC
TRBV25-1	NA	TRBJ2-1	TRBD2	CASSEPGLAGYEQFF	TGTGCCAGCAGTGAACCGGGACTAGCGGGGTATGAGCAGTTCTTC
TRBV3-1	once	TRBJ1-6	NA	CASSQFGRQSNSPLHF	TGTGCCAGCAGCCAATTTGGGCGGCAGTCAAATTCACCCCTCCACTTT
TRBV28	many	TRBJ2-1	TRBD2	CASIMGGGGGNNEQFF	TGTGCCAGCATAATGGGCGGGGGGGGAGGTAATAATGAGCAGTTCTTC
TRBV20-1	NA	TRBJ1-2	TRBD1	CSASPGQGPSLNYGYTF	TGCAGTGCATCGCCGGGACAGGGCCCATCCCTTAACTATGGCTACACCTTC
TRBV11-2	NA	TRBJ2-7	NA	CASSSNRLEQYF	TGTGCCAGCAGCTCAAATAGACTAGAGCAGTACTTC
TRBV29-1	few	TRBJ2-7	NA	CSVEYGSYEQYF	TGCAGCGTTGAATATGGCTCCTACGAGCAGTACTTC
TRBV6-5	many	TRBJ1-2	NA	CASSRQASGHGYTF	TGTGCCAGCAGCCGACAGGCCTCCGGGCATGGCTACACCTTC
TRBV2	NA	TRBJ2-3	NA	CASSEGHPSTDTQYF	TGTGCCAGCAGTGAAGGACATCCTAGCACAGATACGCAGTATTTT
TRBV7-8	NA	TRBJ1-4	NA	CASSSARAIEKLFF	TGTGCCAGCAGCTCCGCGCGGGCCATCGAAAAACTGTTTTTT
TRBV29-1	NA	TRBJ2-7	NA	CSVHTSSYEQYF	TGCAGCGTTCACACCAGCTCCTACGAGCAGTACTTC
TRBV25-1	few	TRBJ2-3	TRBD1	CASSRVGGPDTQYF	TGTGCCAGCTCCCGCGTAGGGGGCCCAGATACGCAGTATTTT
TRBV2	NA	TRBJ2-5	NA	CAGNRVNGPKETQYF	TGTGCCGGTAACAGGGTCAACGGTCCCAAAGAGACCCAGTACTTC
TRBV18	NA	TRBJ1-2	NA	CASSPRDKDSVYGYTF	TGTGCCAGCTCACCTCGGGATAAGGACAGCGTCTATGGCTACACCTTC
TRBV20-1	NA	TRBJ1-2	NA	CSARDLRDTF	TGCAGTGCTAGAGATCTACGGGATACCTTC
TRBV14	NA	TRBJ1-1	NA	CASSPKGRGPEAFF	TGTGCCAGCAGCCCTAAAGGGCGCGGACCTGAAGCTTTCTTT
TRBV18	NA	TRBJ2-7	NA	CASSPPATGYEQYF	TGTGCCAGCTCACCTCCGGCAACAGGCTACGAGCAGTACTTC
TRBV20-1	few	TRBJ1-1	NA	CSARGGTGLAEAFF	TGCAGTGCTAGAGGCGGTACGGGGCTCGCTGAAGCTTTCTTT
TRBV7-2	NA	TRBJ2-7	NA	CAIRRAASSYEQYF	TGTGCCATTAGACGGGCCGCTAGCTCCTACGAGCAGTACTTC
TRBV3-1	NA	TRBJ2-1	NA	CASSHSFGVKNEQFF	TGTGCCAGCAGCCACTCGTTCGGGGTAAAGAATGAGCAGTTCTTC
TRBV18	NA	TRBJ1-4	NA	CASSPPGRQEKLFF	TGTGCCAGCTCACCACCGGGACGGCAGGAAAAACTGTTTTTT
TRBV20-1	NA	TRBJ1-6	TRBD1	CSARDQGAVYNSPLHF	TGCAGTGCTAGAGATCAGGGGGCGGTCTATAATTCACCCCTCCACTTT
TRBV7-2	few	TRBJ2-1	TRBD2	CASSSILAGGQQFF	TGTGCCAGCAGCTCGATACTAGCGGGGGGCCAGCAGTTCTTC
TRBV27	few	TRBJ2-7	NA	CASSSGTDPYEQYF	TGTGCCAGCAGTTCTGGGACGGACCCCTACGAGCAGTACTTC
TRBV5-1	NA	TRBJ2-2	TRBD2	CASRTSGTSGPELFF	TGCGCCAGCAGGACCTCCGGGACTAGCGGACCGGAGCTGTTTTTT
TRBV3-1	few	TRBJ2-5	NA	CASSRQQDQGTQYF	TGTGCCAGCAGCCGCCAACAGGACCAAGGGACCCAGTACTTC
TRBV30	NA	TRBJ1-2	NA	CAWTGPNYGYTF	TGTGCCTGGACAGGGCCCAACTATGGCTACACCTTC
TRBV27	NA	TRBJ2-1	TRBD2	CASSTSVYNEQFF	TGTGCCAGCAGTACTAGCGTTTACAATGAGCAGTTCTTC
TRBV27	few	TRBJ2-1	NA	CASSLLDRFNEQFF	TGTGCCAGCAGTTTACTCGACAGATTCAATGAGCAGTTCTTC
TRBV5-1	NA	TRBJ1-6	NA	CASSQGPERPPLHF	TGCGCCAGCAGCCAAGGACCGGAGCGGCCACCCCTCCACTTT
TRBV2	NA	TRBJ1-5	TRBD1	CASNGGQGNQPQHF	TGTGCCAGCAACGGGGGACAGGGGAATCAGCCCCAGCATTTT
TRBV7-9	NA	TRBJ2-3	NA	CAGGGDTDTQYF	TGTGCCGGAGGGGGGGACACAGATACGCAGTATTTT
TRBV5-1	many	TRBJ1-4	TRBD1	CASSEAGTGGEKLFF	TGCGCCAGCAGCGAAGCCGGGACAGGGGGTGAAAAACTGTTTTTT
TRBV24-1	few	TRBJ2-3	NA	CATSDQGRRDTQYF	TGTGCCACCAGTGACCAGGGGAGGCGTGATACGCAGTATTTT
TRBV5-1	NA	TRBJ1-6	TRBD1	CASSLDGTGNSPLHF	TGCGCCAGCAGCTTGGATGGGACAGGGAATTCACCCCTCCACTTT
TRBV3-1	many	TRBJ2-7	TRBD2	CASSQGLAGTYEQYF	TGTGCCAGCAGCCAAGGACTAGCGGGGACCTACGAGCAGTACTTC
TRBV7-2	NA	TRBJ2-1	TRBD1	CASSLDWTGDEQFF	TGTGCCAGCAGCTTAGATTGGACAGGGGATGAGCAGTTCTTC
TRBV29-1	few	TRBJ2-1	NA	CSGWVAYNEQFF	TGCAGCGGGTGGGTAGCTTACAATGAGCAGTTCTTC
TRBV12-3/TRBV12-4	NA	TRBJ2-1	TRBD2	CASRQAGTGDEQFF	TGTGCCAGCAGACAAGCGGGGACGGGGGATGAGCAGTTCTTC
TRBV27	many	TRBJ2-3	NA	CASSLLFGRRTDTQYF	TGTGCCAGCAGTTTGCTTTTCGGGCGGCGCACAGATACGCAGTATTTT
TRBV20-1	many	TRBJ1-6	NA	CSASGGRELHF	TGCAGTGCTAGTGGCGGAAGGGAGCTCCACTTT
TRBV28	few	TRBJ2-7	NA	CASSLHPYEQYF	TGTGCCAGCAGTCTACACCCCTACGAGCAGTACTTC
TRBV29-1	few	TRBJ1-1	NA	CSVELQRDTEAFF	TGCAGCGTTGAACTCCAACGGGACACTGAAGCTTTCTTT
TRBV4-1	NA	TRBJ2-3	NA	CASSQEGLKGRDTQYF	TGCGCCAGCAGCCAAGAAGGACTGAAGGGTAGGGATACGCAGTATTTT
TRBV7-8	NA	TRBJ2-1	TRBD2	CASSRLGLANYNEQFF	TGTGCCAGCAGCCGTTTGGGACTAGCGAACTACAATGAGCAGTTCTTC
TRBV20-1	few	TRBJ2-3	NA	CSARKGGFGQYF	TGCAGTGCTAGAAAAGGGGGTTTTGGGCAGTATTTT
TRBV12-3/TRBV12-4	NA	TRBJ2-1	NA	CASSSVDTNEQFF	TGTGCCAGCAGTTCTGTGGACACCAATGAGCAGTTCTTC
TRBV7-9	once	TRBJ2-2	NA	CASSLAKHGTLTGELFF	TGTGCCAGCAGCTTAGCCAAACACGGAACCCTCACCGGGGAGCTGTTTTTT
TRBV20-1	NA	TRBJ1-5	TRBD1	CSARDSRDQPQHF	TGCAGTGCCAGGGACAGTCGTGATCAGCCCCAGCATTTT
TRBV5-1	few	TRBJ2-1	NA	CASSLTGPSNEQFF	TGCGCCAGCAGCTTGACGGGCCCGAGCAATGAGCAGTTCTTC